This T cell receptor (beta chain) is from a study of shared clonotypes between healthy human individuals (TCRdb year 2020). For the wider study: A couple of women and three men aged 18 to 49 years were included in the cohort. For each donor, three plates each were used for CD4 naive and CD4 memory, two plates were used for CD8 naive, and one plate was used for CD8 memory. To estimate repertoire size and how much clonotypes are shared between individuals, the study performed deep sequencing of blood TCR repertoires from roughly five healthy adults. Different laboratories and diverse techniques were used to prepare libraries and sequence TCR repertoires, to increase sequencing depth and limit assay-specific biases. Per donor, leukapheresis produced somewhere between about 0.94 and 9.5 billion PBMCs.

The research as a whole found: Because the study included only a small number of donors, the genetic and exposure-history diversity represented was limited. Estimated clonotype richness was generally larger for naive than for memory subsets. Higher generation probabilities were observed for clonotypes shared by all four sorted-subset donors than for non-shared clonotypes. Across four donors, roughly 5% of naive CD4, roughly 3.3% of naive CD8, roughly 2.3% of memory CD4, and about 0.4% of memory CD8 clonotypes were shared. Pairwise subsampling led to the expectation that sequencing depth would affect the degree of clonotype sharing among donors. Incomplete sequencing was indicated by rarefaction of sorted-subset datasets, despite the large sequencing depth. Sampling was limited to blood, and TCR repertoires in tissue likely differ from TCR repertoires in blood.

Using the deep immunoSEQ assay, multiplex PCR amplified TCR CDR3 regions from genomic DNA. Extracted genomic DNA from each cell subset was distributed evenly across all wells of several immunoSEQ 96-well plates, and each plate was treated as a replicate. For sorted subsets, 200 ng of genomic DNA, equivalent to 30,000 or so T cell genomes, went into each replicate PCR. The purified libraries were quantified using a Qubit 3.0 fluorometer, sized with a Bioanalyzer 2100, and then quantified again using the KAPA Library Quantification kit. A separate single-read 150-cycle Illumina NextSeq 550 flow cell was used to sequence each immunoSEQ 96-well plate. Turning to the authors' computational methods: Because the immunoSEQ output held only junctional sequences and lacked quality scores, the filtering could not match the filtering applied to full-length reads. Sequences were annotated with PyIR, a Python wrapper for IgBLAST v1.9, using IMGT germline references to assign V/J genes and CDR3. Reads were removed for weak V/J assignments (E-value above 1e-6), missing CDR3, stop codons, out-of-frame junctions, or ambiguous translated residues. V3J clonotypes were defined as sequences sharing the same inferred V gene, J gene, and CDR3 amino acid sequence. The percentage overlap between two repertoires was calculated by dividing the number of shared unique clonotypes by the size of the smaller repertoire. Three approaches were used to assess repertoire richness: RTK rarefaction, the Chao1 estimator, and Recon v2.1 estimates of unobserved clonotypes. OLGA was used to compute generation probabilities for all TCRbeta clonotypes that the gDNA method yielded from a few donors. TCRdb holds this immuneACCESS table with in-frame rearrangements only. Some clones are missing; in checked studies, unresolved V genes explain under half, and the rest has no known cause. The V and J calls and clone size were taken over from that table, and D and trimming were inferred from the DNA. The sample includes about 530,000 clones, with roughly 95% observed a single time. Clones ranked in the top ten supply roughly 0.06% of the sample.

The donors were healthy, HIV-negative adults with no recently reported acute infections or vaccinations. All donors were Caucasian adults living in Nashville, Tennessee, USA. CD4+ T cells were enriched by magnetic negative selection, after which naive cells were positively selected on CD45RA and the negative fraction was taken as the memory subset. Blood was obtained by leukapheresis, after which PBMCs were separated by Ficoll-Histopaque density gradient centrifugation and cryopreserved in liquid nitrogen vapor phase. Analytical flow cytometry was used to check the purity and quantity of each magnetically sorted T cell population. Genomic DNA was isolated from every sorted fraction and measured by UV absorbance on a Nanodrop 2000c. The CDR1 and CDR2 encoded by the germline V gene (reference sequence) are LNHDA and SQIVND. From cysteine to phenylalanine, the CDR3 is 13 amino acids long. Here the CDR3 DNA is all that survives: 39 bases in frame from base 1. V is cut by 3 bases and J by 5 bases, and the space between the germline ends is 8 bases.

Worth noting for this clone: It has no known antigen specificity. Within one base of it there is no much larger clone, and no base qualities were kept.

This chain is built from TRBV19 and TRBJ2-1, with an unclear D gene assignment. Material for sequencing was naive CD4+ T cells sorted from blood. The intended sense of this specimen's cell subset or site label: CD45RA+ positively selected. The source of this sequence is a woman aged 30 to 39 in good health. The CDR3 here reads CASSMGRNNEQFF. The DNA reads TGTGCCAGTAGTATGGGTCGGAACAATGAGCAGTTCTTC.